This TCR beta chain was observed in a study of T cells in Graves' hyperthyroidism and ophthalmopathy. Findings of the study overall: Before onset, by a median of approximately 6.8 months, the model predicted ophthalmopathy. Separating ophthalmopathy from stable hyperthyroidism was achieved by a 13 V-J model. Blood also carried most thyroid clonotypes expanded above 0.001.

Amplified regions were TCR beta CDR3 sequences from RNA transcripts. HTBI primers were the set used in a first-round RT-PCR of the TCR CDR3. Each CDR3 protein gets one entry after TCRdb re-called the multiplex PCR reads with MiXCR. The sample has more than 40,000 distinct CDR3 sequences; roughly 50% are singletons. Points on this clonotype: Its antigen is unidentified. A read error may account for a junction end that differs from germline.

Clinical symptoms, serum thyroxine, TRAb, thyroid ultrasound and orbital computed tomography established diagnosis. The CDR3 has 12 amino acids. CDR1 and CDR2 (germline): DFQATT, SNEGSKA (reference sequence). This TCR derives from a woman aged 45-65 years with Graves' hyperthyroidism. The sequencing input was peripheral blood or thyroid tissue (not recorded which). The chain carries TRBV20-1 and TRBJ1-1, with D unresolved. The CDR3 DNA follows: TGCAGTGCTAGTTCGAGGTTCAAACAAGCTTCCTTT. Encoded protein: CSASSRFKQASF.